Listed here are 32 T cell receptor beta chains from one sample, sequenced in a study of OX40 agonist ivuxolimab in advanced cancers. Method: immunoSEQ multiplex PCR; TCRdb's copy keeps in-frame clones and lacks some. The sample carries tens of thousands of clones, about 85% recorded once. Material: CD4+ or CD8+ T cells sorted from blood, obtained in a trial of the OX40 agonist ivuxolimab. Receptors originate from an adult with an advanced solid tumor such as melanoma, head and neck, liver or kidney cancer.

The chain joins TRBV29-1 to TRBJ2-5; D possibly uses TRBD1 or TRBD2 (5 bases each). V dropped 6 bases and J dropped 6 bases, with 17 bases sitting between them. The CDR3 runs to 13 residues. CDR1 is SQVTM and CDR2 is ANQGSEA in the germline V gene. For the CDR3, the DNA is TGCAGCGTACGGGGCCCCGTGGGGCAGACCCAGTACTTC. Translated, it gives CSVRGPVGQTQYF.

The J gene is TRBJ2-7, the V gene TRBV5-4, with TRBD2 as a possible D gene (5 bases). Germline V gives CDR1 SGHNT, CDR2 YYREEE (reference sequence). This CDR3 is built from 15 residues. The germline V and J ends were trimmed by 0 bases and 4 bases, with 14 bases remaining between them. The CDR3, as DNA: TGTGCCAGCAGCTTGGATTACGGACTTGGGTACGAGCAGTACTTC. Protein product: CASSLDYGLGYEQYF.

J is TRBJ2-7 and V is TRBV6-1; TRBD1 might be the D (6 bases). The CDR3 is made up of 15 amino acids. CDR1 MNHNS and CDR2 SASEGT come from the germline V gene. V dropped 4 bases and J dropped 3 bases, with 16 bases sitting between them. The CDR3 DNA reads TGTGCCAGCAGTGCACAGGGATTCCCCCACTACGAGCAGTACTTC. It codes for CASSAQGFPHYEQYF.

This clone showed up just once. The CDR3 protein is CASRTSGSQETQYF. The CDR3 coding sequence is TGTGCCAGTAGGACTAGCGGGAGTCAGGAGACCCAGTACTTC. V gene TRBV6-6 combines with J gene TRBJ2-5; 13 bases fit TRBD2. The trim removed 9 bases at V and 5 bases at J, leaving 6 bases unmatched. This CDR3 contains 14 residues. Germline V gene data show CDR1 as MNHNY and CDR2 as SVGAGI (reference sequence).

The rearrangement uses TRBV14 and TRBJ1-6; the D gene is possibly TRBD1 (6 bases). V was cut by 4 bases and J by 0 bases, with 10 bases left in between. Germline CDR1 is SGHDN and CDR2 is FVKESK. This CDR3 is built from 16 residues. This CDR3 reads CASSPVDSSYNSPLHF. CDR3 nucleotides: TGTGCCAGCAGCCCCGTGGACAGCTCCTATAATTCACCCCTCCACTTT.

The chain couples TRBV10-2 to TRBJ1-3; a possible D gene is TRBD1 (5 bases). CDR1 WSHSY and CDR2 SAAADI come from the germline V gene. Trimming cost V 2 bases and J 0 bases, with 8 bases left between them. The CDR3 extends over 15 amino acids. CDR3 DNA sequence: TGCGCCAGCAGTGAGAGGGGTCTCTCTGGAAACACCATATATTTT. Translation: CASSERGLSGNTIYF.

This chain joins TRBV27 and TRBJ1-2; no firm D call. Germline CDR1 and CDR2: MNHEY and SMNVEV (reference sequence). The CDR3 is 14 amino acids. V was cut by 6 bases and J by 3 bases, with 14 bases left in between. The CDR3 DNA sequence: TGTGCCAGCAGCCCCGGGAGGGAACACTATGGCTACACCTTC. This sequence encodes CASSPGREHYGYTF.

The rearrangement joins TRBV19 to TRBJ2-7, with D hard to call. Germline V gene data show CDR1 as LNHDA and CDR2 as SQIVND (reference sequence). The CDR3 is 13 amino acids. Trimming left V 5 bases short and J 0 bases short, with 8 bases between. CDR3: CASSYSVSYEQYF. CDR3 bases: TGTGCCAGTAGTTATTCCGTCTCCTACGAGCAGTACTTC. Using reference TRBV19 and TRBJ2-7 for the parts outside the CDR3, the full variable domain is DGGITQSPKYLFRKEGQNVTLSCEQNLNHDAMYWYRQDPGQGLRLIYYSQIVNDFQKGDIAEGYSVSREKKESFPLTVTSAQKNPTAFYLCASSYSVSYEQYFGPGTRLTVT.

This sequence joins TRBV2 and TRBJ2-7, with 12 bases identical to TRBD2. The ends lost 4 bases at V and 2 bases at J; junction bases unmatched: 12. The CDR3 sequence is 18 residues long. CDR1 and CDR2 from the germline V gene are SNHLY and FYNNEI. CDR3 amino acids: CASSVPASGRGIAYEQYF. CDR3 DNA: TGTGCCAGCAGTGTTCCGGCTAGCGGGAGGGGGATAGCCTACGAGCAGTACTTC.

The chain is built from TRBV6-5 and TRBJ2-5; TRBD1 matches 10 bases. The V segment lost 0 bases and the J segment 4 bases; nucleotides outside the gene matches: 5. Per germline, CDR1 MNHEY and CDR2 SVGAGI. The length of the CDR3 is 16 residues. The CDR3: CASSYSGQGVGETQYF. DNA of the CDR3: TGTGCCAGCAGTTACTCAGGACAGGGGGTCGGAGAGACCCAGTACTTC.

The rearrangement joins TRBV28 to TRBJ2-2; unclear D gene. Germline V gene sequence: CDR1 MDHEN, CDR2 SYDVKM. There are 14 residues in the CDR3. V was shortened by 7 bases and J by 1 base, with 10 bases between the two germline ends. CDR3 residues: CASTKRENTGELFF. CDR3 DNA sequence: TGTGCCAGCACCAAAAGAGAGAACACCGGGGAGCTGTTTTTT.

This clone was seen a single time. CDR3 residues: CASSTPGTALLGYTF. For the CDR3, the DNA is TGTGCCAGCAGTACCCCCGGGACAGCACTACTTGGCTACACCTTC. The chain couples TRBV6-5 to TRBJ1-2; 7 nucleotides agree with TRBD1. Germline assignment: CDR1 MNHEY and CDR2 SVGAGI. The CDR3 runs to 15 residues. Trimming took 5 bases from V and 7 from J; bases not matched to a gene: 13.

The chain employs TRBV28 and TRBJ1-4; a possible D gene is TRBD1 (6 bases). The CDR3 is 15 residues long. Germline CDR1 is MDHEN and CDR2 is SYDVKM. Trimming shortened V by 4 bases and J by 5 bases, and 14 bases separated the two germline ends. CDR3 nucleotide sequence: TGTGCCAGCAGTTCTACAGGGAGGGTCAATGAAAAACTGTTTTTT. It is translated as CASSSTGRVNEKLFF.

The chain employs TRBV5-1 and TRBJ2-1; TRBD1 might be the D (5 bases). CDR1 and CDR2 (germline): SGHRS, YFSETQ. V was cut by 0 bases and J by 3 bases, with 13 bases left in between. CDR3 length: 16 amino acids. For the CDR3, the DNA is TGCGCCAGCAGCTTGGATGGGCAGGGATTCTACAATGAGCAGTTCTTC. Residues: CASSLDGQGFYNEQFF.

The chain carries TRBV18 and TRBJ2-7, with a tentative D call TRBD1 (6 bases). CDR1 and CDR2 from the germline V gene are KGHSH and LQKENI. The CDR3 extends over 12 amino acids. V was cut by 3 bases and J by 4 bases, with 7 bases left in between. CDR3 in amino acids: CASSPDRYEQYF. DNA for the CDR3: TGTGCCAGCTCACCGGACAGATACGAGCAGTACTTC. The whole variable domain, remainder taken from reference TRBV18 and TRBJ2-7, is NAGVMQNPRHLVRRRGQEARLRCSPMKGHSHVYWYRQLPEEGLKFMVYLQKENIIDESGMPKERFSAEFPKEGPSILRIQQVVRGDSAAYFCASSPDRYEQYFGPGTRLTVT.

The chain uses TRBV11-2 and TRBJ2-7, with 10 bases fitting TRBD2. Per germline, CDR1 SGHAT and CDR2 FQNNGV. This CDR3 spans 16 amino acids. J was trimmed by 3 bases and V by 5 bases; bases with no gene match: 10. For the CDR3, the DNA is TGTGCCAGCAGCCGGGGACTAGCGTCCTACGGCTACGAGCAGTACTTC. Protein product: CASSRGLASYGYEQYF.

This clone showed up just a few times. The V call is TRBV28, the J call TRBJ2-2, with D perhaps being TRBD1 or TRBD2 (6 bases each). The CDR3 extends over 15 amino acids. Trimming left V 7 bases short and J 2 bases short, with 14 bases between. CDR1 MDHEN and CDR2 SYDVKM come from the germline V gene. DNA for the CDR3: TGTGCCAGCAACCCGGGGGCAGAAAACACCGGGGAGCTGTTTTTT. Translation gives CASNPGAENTGELFF.

This chain connects TRBV19 to TRBJ1-1; TRBD1 might be the D (5 bases). In germline, CDR1 is LNHDA, CDR2 SQIVND (reference sequence). Trimming shortened V by 3 bases and J by 4 bases, and 21 bases separated the two germline ends. The CDR3 has 17 residues. DNA for the CDR3: TGTGCCAGTAGTATGGATCGATGGTCCGGGACTCTCACTGAAGCTTTCTTT. This encodes CASSMDRWSGTLTEAFF.

CDR3 DNA sequence: TGTGCCAGCAGCTTTCTAGCGGGAGGGCCGGGGAATGAGCAGTTCTTC. This codes for CASSFLAGGPGNEQFF. The rearrangement links TRBV11-2 to TRBJ2-1, with TRBD2 identical over 12 bases. J was trimmed by 7 bases and V by 3 bases; bases with no gene match: 7. The CDR3 length is 16 residues. Per germline, CDR1 SGHAT and CDR2 FQNNGV. Filled out from reference TRBV11-2 and TRBJ2-1, the complete variable domain reads EAGVAQSPRYKIIEKRQSVAFWCNPISGHATLYWYQQILGQGPKLLIQFQNNGVVDDSQLPKDRFSAERLKGVDSTLKIQPAKLEDSAVYLCASSFLAGGPGNEQFFGPGTRLTVL.

The chain recombines TRBV30 with TRBJ1-2, with a tentative D call TRBD1 (5 bases). The CDR3 is 12 residues long. Deletions cut 5 bases from V and 4 bases from J, with 11 bases between. The germline CDR1 and CDR2 sequences are GTSNPN and SVGIG (reference sequence). The CDR3 sequence: CAWSTALYGYTF. The DNA of the CDR3 is TGTGCCTGGTCGACAGCGCTCTATGGCTACACCTTC. The complete variable domain, with remaining parts taken from reference TRBV30 and TRBJ1-2, reads SQTIHQWPATLVQPVGSPLSLECTVEGTSNPNLYWYRQAAGRGLQLLFYSVGIGQISSEVPQNLSASRPQDRQFILSSKKLLLSDSGFYLCAWSTALYGYTFGSGTRLTVV.

The rearrangement links TRBV13 to TRBJ2-7; no definite D call. V gave up 11 bases and J gave up 4 bases, with 12 bases separating them. From germline, CDR1 is PRHDT and CDR2 FYEKMQ (reference sequence). This CDR3 has 11 amino acids. The CDR3 here is CARDRVYEQYF. As DNA, the CDR3 is TGTGCCCGCGACCGGGTGTACGAGCAGTACTTC.

V usage is TRBV11-1 and J usage is TRBJ1-1, with 11 bases lining up with TRBD1. Germline CDR1 reads SGHAT; CDR2 reads FQDESV (reference sequence). The V gene end was trimmed by 5 bases and the J gene end by 4 bases; junction bases not matched to a gene: 3. The CDR3 loop spans 14 amino acids. The DNA of the CDR3 is TGTGCCAGCAGCCCCGGGACAGGGGGCACTGAAGCTTTCTTT. It yields the protein CASSPGTGGTEAFF.

V gene TRBV9 combines with J gene TRBJ2-7; the D gene could be TRBD1 or TRBD2 (6 bases each). The CDR3 sequence is 14 residues long. Trimming left V 2 bases short and J 0 bases short, with 9 bases between. The germline V gene encodes CDR1 SGDLS and CDR2 YYNGEE. The CDR3 protein is CASSVRGDSYEQYF. DNA for the CDR3: TGTGCCAGCAGCGTGAGGGGGGACTCCTACGAGCAGTACTTC.

The V and J genes are TRBV6-5 and TRBJ2-7; the match to TRBD1 covers 9 bases. Trimming removed 2 bases from V and 6 bases from J; junction bases left unmatched: 5. The germline V gene has CDR1 MNHEY and CDR2 SVGAGI. The length of the CDR3 is 14 residues. The CDR3 DNA reads as TGTGCCAGCAGTTACCAGGGACAGGGTGCCGAGCAGTACTTC. Amino acids: CASSYQGQGAEQYF.

The gene calls are TRBV6-1 and TRBJ2-2; perhaps TRBD2 as D (6 bases). Trimming took 6 bases from V and 2 from J, leaving 13 bases between them. CDR1 MNHNS and CDR2 SASEGT come from the germline V gene. The length of the CDR3 is 15 residues. CDR3 nucleotide sequence: TGTGCCAGCAGCCAGACGCGGGGCAACACCGGGGAGCTGTTTTTT. As protein: CASSQTRGNTGELFF.

The chain uses TRBV2 and TRBJ1-3; D perhaps matches TRBD1 (5 bases). The CDR3 has 15 amino acids. The germline CDR1 and CDR2 sequences are SNHLY and FYNNEI. The V gene lost 5 bases and the J gene lost 3 bases, with 14 bases spanning the gap. The CDR3 DNA sequence: TGTGCCAGCAGTTTGGACAATCAAAGTGGAAACACCATATATTTT. Amino acids: CASSLDNQSGNTIYF.

The chain links TRBV20-1 to TRBJ2-5; no reliable D call. Germline V gene sequence: CDR1 DFQATT, CDR2 SNEGSKA (reference sequence). V was pared by 4 bases and J by 5 bases, with 8 bases between. CDR3 size: 11 residues. This CDR3 reads CSATGVETQYF. CDR3 bases: TGCAGTGCTACTGGAGTGGAGACCCAGTACTTC.

This clone showed up just once. This sequence joins TRBV5-5 and TRBJ1-1; D call uncertain. Germline V lookup: CDR1 SGHKS, CDR2 YYEKEE (reference sequence). Trimming took 0 bases from V and 1 from J, leaving 7 bases between them. CDR3 length: 14 amino acids. The CDR3 spells CASSLVPANTEAFF. CDR3 in DNA: TGTGCCAGCAGCTTGGTTCCCGCGAACACTGAAGCTTTCTTT. Together with reference TRBV5-5 and TRBJ1-1, the CDR3 gives the full variable domain: DAGVTQSPTHLIKTRGQQVTLRCSPISGHKSVSWYQQVLGQGPQFIFQYYEKEERGRGNFPDRFSARQFPNYSSELNVNALLLGDSALYLCASSLVPANTEAFFGQGTRLTVV.

The V and J genes are TRBV2 and TRBJ1-2; TRBD1 might be the D (5 bases). This CDR3 contains 12 residues. V lost 4 bases and J 8 bases, leaving 11 bases between the germline ends. CDR1 is SNHLY and CDR2 is FYNNEI in the germline V gene. CDR3 loop: CASSGQGLGYTF. The CDR3, as DNA: TGTGCCAGCAGTGGGCAGGGACTGGGCTACACCTTC.

V is TRBV5-1 and J is TRBJ2-3, with D perhaps TRBD2 (6 bases). Trimming stripped 0 bases from V and 4 bases from J, with 12 bases between. The CDR3 runs to 15 residues. CDR1 is SGHRS, CDR2 YFSETQ, per germline. The CDR3 bases are TGCGCCAGCAGCTTGGCCGGGGGAGGCGCAGATACGCAGTATTTT. Protein: CASSLAGGGADTQYF.

A single count supports this clone. The chain employs TRBV5-4 and TRBJ1-3; D is unresolved. Between the trimmed V and J ends, which lost 4 bases and 2 bases, there was a span of 13 bases. The CDR3 is 15 amino acids. Germline assignment: CDR1 SGHNT and CDR2 YYREEE (reference sequence). The chain's CDR3 is CASSSDGPPGNTIYF. The CDR3 bases are TGTGCCAGCAGCAGTGACGGTCCCCCTGGAAACACCATATATTTT. Drawing the rest from reference TRBV5-4 and TRBJ1-3, the complete variable domain is ETGVTQSPTHLIKTRGQQVTLRCSSQSGHNTVSWYQQALGQGPQFIFQYYREEENGRGNFPPRFSGLQFPNYSSELNVNALELDDSALYLCASSSDGPPGNTIYFGEGSWLTVV.

The DNA for the CDR3 is TGTGCCTGGAGTGGACTGACGAACACTGAAGCTTTCTTT. This sequence encodes CAWSGLTNTEAFF. V is TRBV30 and J is TRBJ1-1; no firm D call. Trimming left V 1 base short and J 1 base short, with 7 bases between. Per germline, CDR1 GTSNPN and CDR2 SVGIG (reference sequence). The CDR3 totals 13 residues. Full variable domain (outside the CDR3, taken from reference TRBV30 and TRBJ1-1): SQTIHQWPATLVQPVGSPLSLECTVEGTSNPNLYWYRQAAGRGLQLLFYSVGIGQISSEVPQNLSASRPQDRQFILSSKKLLLSDSGFYLCAWSGLTNTEAFFGQGTRLTVV.